These T cell receptor beta chains were read from a single sample in a study of T cell changes during pregnancy in multiple sclerosis. TCRdb's table, derived via immunoSEQ multiplex PCR, lists solely in-frame clones and lacks some. The table has roughly 48,000 clones, about 92% seen once. The sample here was CD4+ T cells from peripheral blood mononuclear cells, taken in the second trimester of pregnancy. These receptors all stem from a female donor in good health, enrolled as a control in a pregnancy study. The CDR3 runs from the conserved cysteine through the conserved F or W. The D gene is left open where the match is weak. Some rows have no size entry. The others give once, few or many, or a class for an expanded clone.

J gene,V gene,clone size,D gene,CDR3 DNA,CDR3 protein
TRBJ2-1,TRBV18,.,.,TGTGCCAGCTCACCAACTAGTGGAGGGGAGGAGCAGTTCTTC,CASSPTSGGEEQFF
TRBJ1-4,TRBV4-2,.,TRBD1,TGTGCCAGCAGCCCGGGACAGGGAGAAAAACTGTTTTTT,CASSPGQGEKLFF
TRBJ1-3,TRBV10-3,.,.,TGTGCCATCACTGGGGGCCGGGAGGACACCATATATTTT,CAITGGREDTIYF
TRBJ2-1,TRBV19,.,TRBD1,TGTGCCAGTAGGGGACAGCCTTACAATGAGCAGTTCTTC,CASRGQPYNEQFF
TRBJ1-2,TRBV14,.,.,TGTGCCAGCAGCCAAGATTTGACAGCGGGTCGCTTC,CASSQDLTAGRF
TRBJ2-1,TRBV7-6,.,TRBD2,TGTGCCAGCAGCTTCGGAACTAGCGGGACCAATGAGCAGTTCTTC,CASSFGTSGTNEQFF
TRBJ1-2,TRBV7-9,.,.,TGTGCCAGCAGCACCGGGGAGGCCTTAGCTAACTATGGCTACACCTTC,CASSTGEALANYGYTF
TRBJ1-3,TRBV2,.,.,TGTGCCACCAGCACAGGGTTATCCGGCTCTGGAAACACCATATATTTT,CATSTGLSGSGNTIYF
TRBJ1-5,TRBV2,few,.,TGTGCCAGCAGTAAAGAACAGGATCAGCCCCAGCATTTT,CASSKEQDQPQHF
TRBJ2-1,TRBV4-1,.,TRBD2,TGCGCCAGCAGCCTTGCGGGACTACAGTTTCATGAGCAGTTCTTC,CASSLAGLQFHEQFF
TRBJ2-1,TRBV18,.,.,TGTGCCAGCTCAAGCTCCGAGGGCAATGAGCAGTTCTTC,CASSSSEGNEQFF
TRBJ2-5,TRBV18,.,TRBD1,TGTGCCAGCTCACCGGGACAGCAAGAGACCCAGTACTTC,CASSPGQQETQYF
TRBJ2-7,TRBV19,.,TRBD2,TGTGCCAGTAGTCCCGAGGGGAGGGCCTACGAGCAGTACTTC,CASSPEGRAYEQYF
TRBJ2-3,TRBV28,.,TRBD2,TGTGCCAGCAGTACCCAACTAGCGGCTAGCACAGATACGCAGTATTTT,CASSTQLAASTDTQYF
TRBJ2-1,TRBV7-9,.,TRBD2,TGTGCCAGCCAGAGCGGGAGGGGTAGCAATGAGCAGTTCTTC,CASQSGRGSNEQFF
TRBJ2-2,TRBV4-3,.,TRBD2,TGCGCCAGCAGCCAAGGGTTGATAGCGGGAGGGTGGGGCACCGGGGAGCTGTTTTTT,CASSQGLIAGGWGTGELFF
TRBJ2-7,TRBV6-1,.,TRBD1,TGTGCCAGCAACCGGGACAGTTTAAGCTCCTACGAGCAGTACTTC,CASNRDSLSSYEQYF
TRBJ2-1,TRBV5-1,.,.,TGCGCCAGCAGCTTTACATACAATGAGCAGTTCTTC,CASSFTYNEQFF
TRBJ2-5,TRBV7-3,.,.,TGTGCCAGCAGCCGTAACGGAGTAGCGGAAGAGACCCAGTACTTC,CASSRNGVAEETQYF
TRBJ1-5,TRBV18,.,.,TGTGCCAGCTCAGTACAGGTGGTGGGTCAGCCCCAGCATTTT,CASSVQVVGQPQHF
TRBJ2-3,TRBV7-9,once,TRBD1,TGTGCCAGCAGCTCCCGGGACAGGGGTCTGGATACGCAGTATTTT,CASSSRDRGLDTQYF
TRBJ2-4,TRBV10-3,.,.,TGTGCCATCAGTGAGTCGCACTTTACCTCAGCCAAAAACATTCAGTACTTC,CAISESHFTSAKNIQYF
TRBJ1-1,TRBV2,.,.,TGTGCCAGCAGTGAAGGACTGTCGAACACTGAAGCTTTCTTT,CASSEGLSNTEAFF
TRBJ2-1,TRBV14,few,.,TGTGCCAGCAGCCACTCATTGGGAGTACCCTACAATGAGCAGTTCTTC,CASSHSLGVPYNEQFF
TRBJ1-5,TRBV5-5,few,.,TGTGCCAGCAGTAGTCGGACATATTATCAGCCCCAGCATTTT,CASSSRTYYQPQHF
TRBJ2-1,TRBV9,.,TRBD2,TGTGCCAGCAGCGTAACTGTGACTAGCGGGACCGGCAATGAGCAGTTCTTC,CASSVTVTSGTGNEQFF
TRBJ2-1,TRBV4-3,.,TRBD2,TGCGCCAGCAGCCCCGCGGGGCGGGGAGGGTCTAAGGACAATGAGCAGTTCTTC,CASSPAGRGGSKDNEQFF
TRBJ2-2,TRBV19,.,TRBD2,TGTGCCAGTCGACTAGCGCCGGGGACTGGGGAGCTGTTTTTT,CASRLAPGTGELFF
TRBJ2-1,TRBV6-5,.,TRBD2,TGTGCCAGCAGTTTCAAAAGCGGGAGATTGGGCAATGAGCAGTTCTTC,CASSFKSGRLGNEQFF
TRBJ1-1,TRBV29-1,.,.,TGCAGCGTTGAAAGGGGAATCCGAGAATCTGAAGCTTTCTTT,CSVERGIRESEAFF
TRBJ1-1,TRBV2,.,.,TGTGCCAGCGGCCGGAACACTGAAGCTTTCTTT,CASGRNTEAFF
TRBJ2-1,TRBV4-2,.,.,TGTGCCAGCAGCCAAGAAAGCCAGGAGGCTCAAATGGAGCAGTTCTTC,CASSQESQEAQMEQFF
TRBJ2-3,TRBV10-2,.,.,TGCGCCAGCAGTGCCGGGGGGCTGGTATTCACAGATACGCAGTATTTT,CASSAGGLVFTDTQYF
TRBJ2-3,TRBV6-1,.,TRBD1,TGTGCCAGCAGTGGAGACAGGGGTCTCCGCACAGATACGCAGTATTTT,CASSGDRGLRTDTQYF
TRBJ2-2,TRBV6-5,.,.,TGTGCCAGCAAGGCGATCAGGGAAGCCGGGGAGCTGTTTTTT,CASKAIREAGELFF
TRBJ2-7,TRBV18,.,TRBD2,TGTGCCAGCTCCCCGAGCGGGAGCTCCTACGAGCAGTACTTC,CASSPSGSSYEQYF
TRBJ1-4,TRBV7-6,.,TRBD1,TGTGCCAGCAGCTTAGCCCAGGGGGCTCTAACTAATGAAAAACTGTTTTTT,CASSLAQGALTNEKLFF
TRBJ1-5,TRBV6-6,.,TRBD1,TGTGCCAGCAGCAAAGCAGGGGGCGGTCAGCCCCAGCATTTT,CASSKAGGGQPQHF
TRBJ2-5,TRBV5-1,.,.,TGCGCCAGCAGCGGGGGGTTTACGATAGCTGTGTCCCAAGAGACCCAGTACTTC,CASSGGFTIAVSQETQYF
TRBJ1-2,TRBV14,.,.,TGTGCCAGCAGCCAAGATTACAGCTATGGCTACACCTTC,CASSQDYSYGYTF
TRBJ1-3,TRBV28,.,.,TGTGCCAGCAGAGGGGCCGGCTCTGGAAACACCATATATTTT,CASRGAGSGNTIYF
TRBJ2-7,TRBV28,.,TRBD1,TGTGCCAGCAGATTCGCCGGGACAGGGCGTATTTCCGAGCAGTACTTC,CASRFAGTGRISEQYF
TRBJ1-5,TRBV28,.,TRBD1,TGTGCCAGCAGGGTGGGACAGTCCAATCAGCCCCAGCATTTT,CASRVGQSNQPQHF
TRBJ2-2,TRBV5-1,once,TRBD2,TGCGCCAGCAGCTTGGCCGGAGCGGGAGGGCCCACCGGGGAGCTGTTTTTT,CASSLAGAGGPTGELFF
TRBJ1-4,TRBV2,.,.,TGTGCCAGCAGTACCTACCAAGATAATGAAAAACTGTTTTTT,CASSTYQDNEKLFF